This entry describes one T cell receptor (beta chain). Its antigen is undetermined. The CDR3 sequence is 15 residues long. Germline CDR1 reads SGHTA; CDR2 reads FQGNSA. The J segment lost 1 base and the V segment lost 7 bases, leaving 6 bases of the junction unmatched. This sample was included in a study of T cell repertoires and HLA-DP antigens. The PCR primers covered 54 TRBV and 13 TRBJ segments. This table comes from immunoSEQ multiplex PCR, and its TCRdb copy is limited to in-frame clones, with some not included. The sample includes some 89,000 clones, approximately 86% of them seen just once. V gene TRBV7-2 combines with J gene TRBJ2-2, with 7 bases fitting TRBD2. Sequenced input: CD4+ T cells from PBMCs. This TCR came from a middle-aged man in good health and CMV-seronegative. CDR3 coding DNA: TGTGCCAGCACCCCTAGCGGAGAGAACACCGGGGAGCTGTTTTTT. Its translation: CASTPSGENTGELFF.